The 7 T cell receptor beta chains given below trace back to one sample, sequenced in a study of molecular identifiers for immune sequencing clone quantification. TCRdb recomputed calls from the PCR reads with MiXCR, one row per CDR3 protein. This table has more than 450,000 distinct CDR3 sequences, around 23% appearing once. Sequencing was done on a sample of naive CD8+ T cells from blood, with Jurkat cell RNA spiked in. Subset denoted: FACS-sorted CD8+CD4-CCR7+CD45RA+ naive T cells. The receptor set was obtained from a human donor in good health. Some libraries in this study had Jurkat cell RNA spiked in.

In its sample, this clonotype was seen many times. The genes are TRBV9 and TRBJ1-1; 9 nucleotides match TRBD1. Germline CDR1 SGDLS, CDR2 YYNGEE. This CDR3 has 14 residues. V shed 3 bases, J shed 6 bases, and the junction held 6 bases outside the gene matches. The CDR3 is CASSAGQGSAEAFF. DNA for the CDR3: TGTGCCAGCAGCGCGGGACAGGGAAGCGCTGAAGCTTTCTTT.

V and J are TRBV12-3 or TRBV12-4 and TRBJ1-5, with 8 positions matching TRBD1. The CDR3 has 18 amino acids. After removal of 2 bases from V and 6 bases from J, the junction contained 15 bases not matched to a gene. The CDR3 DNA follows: TGTGCCAGCAGTTTATATTTTTCCGGACAGGGAGGGGGTCAGCCCCAGCATTTT. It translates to CASSLYFSGQGGGQPQHF.

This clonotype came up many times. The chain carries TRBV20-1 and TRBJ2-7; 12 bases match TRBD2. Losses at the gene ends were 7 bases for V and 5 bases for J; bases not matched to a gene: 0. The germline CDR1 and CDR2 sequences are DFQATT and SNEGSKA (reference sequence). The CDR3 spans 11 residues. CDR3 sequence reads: CSGTSGNEQYF. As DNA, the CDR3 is TGCAGTGGGACTAGCGGGAACGAGCAGTACTTC.

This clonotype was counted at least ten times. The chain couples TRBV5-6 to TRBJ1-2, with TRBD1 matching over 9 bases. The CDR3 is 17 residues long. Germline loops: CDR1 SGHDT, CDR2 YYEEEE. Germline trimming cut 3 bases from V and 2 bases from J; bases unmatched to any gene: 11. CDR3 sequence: CASSSWEQGAHNYGYTF. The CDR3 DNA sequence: TGTGCCAGCAGCTCGTGGGAACAGGGGGCCCACAACTATGGCTACACCTTC.

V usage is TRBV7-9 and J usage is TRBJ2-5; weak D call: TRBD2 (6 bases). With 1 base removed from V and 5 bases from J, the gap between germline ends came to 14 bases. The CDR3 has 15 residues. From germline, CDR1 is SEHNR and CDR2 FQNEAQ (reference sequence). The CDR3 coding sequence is TGTGCCAGCAGCTTAGTTGCGGGCGGGACGGAGACCCAGTACTTC. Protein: CASSLVAGGTETQYF.

DNA of the CDR3: TGCGCCAGCAGCCGGGGGGTTGGGGTTAATTCACCCCTCCACTTT. It translates to CASSRGVGVNSPLHF. The gene calls are TRBV4-1 and TRBJ1-6; D possibly corresponds to TRBD1 (5 bases). This CDR3 is built from 15 residues. Germline V gene lookup returns CDR1 MGHRA and CDR2 YSYEKL. V was clipped by 4 bases and J by 6 bases, with 13 bases between them.

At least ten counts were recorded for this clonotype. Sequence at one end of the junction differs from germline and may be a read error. CDR3 loop: CASGLAGEGGEVF. The CDR3 bases are TGTGCCAGTGGACTAGCGGGAGAGGGGGGCGAGGTCTTC. The rearrangement links TRBV12-3 or TRBV12-4 to TRBJ2-1, with 13 bases lining up with TRBD2. The CDR3 totals 13 residues.